The 25 T cell receptor beta chains below were found in one sample sequenced in a study of T cell responses to AZD1222 COVID-19 vaccine. Some clones are missing from TCRdb's copy, which holds only in-frame ones; the method was immunoSEQ multiplex PCR. The profile covers about 120,000 clones, with roughly nine tenths appearing a single time and approximately 4.5% taken by the ten largest. Source: peripheral blood, taken on day 0 of AZD1222 vaccination. These receptors were obtained from an adult in good health.

This chain joins TRBV4-3 and TRBJ1-4; 7 bases fit TRBD1. CDR1 and CDR2 from the germline V gene are LGHNA and YSLEER. Losses at the gene ends were 4 bases for V and 11 bases for J; bases not matched to a gene: 13. CDR3 size: 15 residues. The CDR3 region is CASSPKDGKQGKLFF. DNA for the CDR3: TGCGCCAGCAGCCCAAAAGACGGGAAACAGGGGAAACTGTTTTTT.

The sample holds one count of this clone. V gene TRBV28 combines with J gene TRBJ1-5; D uncertain. Germline V CDR1 and CDR2: MDHEN, SYDVKM. Between the trimmed V and J ends, which lost 6 bases and 9 bases, there was a span of 18 bases. The CDR3 runs 14 residues. Here the CDR3 reads CASRPPGTSGPQHF. CDR3 nucleotides: TGTGCCAGCAGACCTCCCGGTACCAGCGGGCCCCAGCATTTT.

The rearrangement uses TRBV24-1 and TRBJ2-3, with TRBD1 matching over 10 bases. The CDR3 totals 15 residues. The V and J ends lost 6 bases and 2 bases, in that order; junction bases with no gene match: 4. Germline values: CDR1 KGHDR, CDR2 SFDVKD. CDR3 loop: CATSPGQGTTDTQYF. The CDR3 region has the DNA TGTGCCACCAGTCCGGGACAGGGGACCACAGATACGCAGTATTTT.

J is TRBJ1-6 and V is TRBV4-3, with 7 bases lining up with TRBD1. CDR1 is LGHNA and CDR2 is YSLEER in the germline V gene. V lost 6 bases, J lost 10 bases, and 9 bases stayed unmatched. The CDR3 is made up of 14 amino acids. CDR3 coding DNA: TGCGCCAGCAGACTAGCAGGGGGGGGCTCACCCCTCCACTTT. As protein: CASRLAGGGSPLHF.

The gene calls are TRBV12-3 or TRBV12-4 and TRBJ2-7, with 7 bases lining up with TRBD2. CDR3 length: 13 amino acids. The ends lost 3 bases at V and 4 bases at J; junction bases unmatched: 3. This CDR3 is CASSFGAGYEQYF. In DNA form, the CDR3 reads TGTGCCAGCAGTTTTGGAGCGGGGTACGAGCAGTACTTC.

V is TRBV6-5 and J is TRBJ2-1; D is unclear. V lost 0 bases and J lost 3, with 6 bases in between. Germline assignment: CDR1 MNHEY and CDR2 SVGAGI. The CDR3 is made up of 14 amino acids. The CDR3 loop reads CASSYSTVYNEQFF. The CDR3 nucleotides are TGTGCCAGCAGTTACTCTACAGTCTACAATGAGCAGTTCTTC.

This sequence joins TRBV4-3 and TRBJ1-1; 7 bases are a match to TRBD1. V lost 1 base and J lost 4; bases outside the gene matches: 6. Germline CDR1 reads LGHNA; CDR2 reads YSLEER. This CDR3 spans 15 amino acids. The DNA of the CDR3 is TGCGCCAGCAGCCAAGGTGACAGGGCGGCCACTGAAGCTTTCTTT. Translated: CASSQGDRAATEAFF.

V and J are TRBV10-3 and TRBJ2-3, with a tentative D call TRBD1 (6 bases). Trimming stripped 7 bases from V and 0 bases from J, with 14 bases between. The CDR3 is 15 residues long. Germline CDR1 ENHRY, CDR2 SYGVKD. CDR3 loop: CAINRQASSTDTQYF. In DNA form, the CDR3 reads TGTGCCATCAACAGACAGGCTTCAAGCACAGATACGCAGTATTTT.

The chain uses TRBV4-2 and TRBJ1-6; 7 bases align to TRBD1. Trimming cost V 4 bases and J 0 bases; bases outside gene matches: 6. The CDR3 is made up of 17 amino acids. Germline CDR1 is LGHNA and CDR2 is YNFKEQ. Here the CDR3 DNA reads TGTGCCAGCAGCCTAAAGACAGGGAGCTCCTATAATTCACCCCTCCACTTT. Its translation is CASSLKTGSSYNSPLHF.

This chain links TRBV7-2 with TRBJ2-7; perhaps TRBD1 as D (6 bases). CDR3 length: 17 residues. V gave up 5 bases and J gave up 0 bases, with 20 bases separating them. Germline assignment: CDR1 SGHTA and CDR2 FQGNSA. The DNA of the CDR3 is TGTGCCAGCAGCATGACAACCGGGACACCGAACTCCTACGAGCAGTACTTC. Protein product: CASSMTTGTPNSYEQYF.

In nucleotides, the CDR3 is TGTGCCAGCAGCCAGGTTGAATCCTACGAGCAGTACTTC. It is translated as CASSQVESYEQYF. The genes are TRBV3-1 (or the pseudogene TRBV3-2) and TRBJ2-7; no reliable D call. The V and J ends lost 3 bases and 1 base respectively, with 7 bases between them. The germline gives CDR1 LGHDT, CDR2 YNNKEL (reference sequence). This CDR3 is 13 amino acids long.

J is TRBJ1-1 and V is TRBV7-2; D unclear. CDR3 length: 14 amino acids. Germline-derived CDR1 and CDR2 are SGHTA and FQGNSA. Between the trimmed V and J ends, which lost 1 base and 1 base, there was a span of 7 bases. The CDR3 region has the DNA TGTGCCAGCAGCTTAGATGGCGGGAACACTGAAGCTTTCTTT. Its protein product is CASSLDGGNTEAFF.

The chain combines TRBV11-2 with TRBJ1-3, with 7 bases matching TRBD1. The CDR3 sequence is 17 residues long. The V gene end was trimmed by 6 bases and the J gene end by 0 bases; junction bases not matched to a gene: 11. The germline gives CDR1 SGHAT, CDR2 FQNNGV. CDR3 in amino acids: CASSEGRGRRSGNTIYF. The CDR3 nucleotides read TGTGCCAGCAGTGAGGGTAGGGGGCGCCGCTCTGGAAACACCATATATTTT.

The chain is built from TRBV6-5 and TRBJ2-7; 10 bases fit TRBD2. Germline V gene sequence: CDR1 MNHEY, CDR2 SVGAGI. The CDR3 has 12 amino acids. The trim removed 6 bases at V and 6 bases at J, leaving 2 bases unmatched. The CDR3 region is CASRRLAGEQYF. In nucleotides, the CDR3 is TGTGCCAGCAGGCGACTAGCGGGCGAGCAGTACTTC.

Comment on this clone: The same CDR3 can be traced to other DNA sequences in this sample. Here the CDR3 DNA reads TGTGCCAGCAGTTACGGTGGGGGGACTGAAGCTTTCTTT. It specifies CASSYGGGTEAFF. This rearrangement joins TRBV6-5 to TRBJ1-1, with D possibly matching TRBD1 (5 bases). There are 13 residues in the CDR3. Per germline, CDR1 MNHEY and CDR2 SVGAGI. Trimming cost V 2 bases and J 5 bases, with 9 bases left between them.

The chain has TRBV28 and TRBJ1-3; D is unclear. This CDR3 spans 11 amino acids. Trimming left V 6 bases short and J 6 bases short, with 6 bases between. Germline loops: CDR1 MDHEN, CDR2 SYDVKM. CDR3 loop: CASRLENTIYF. Here the CDR3 DNA reads TGTGCCAGCAGGCTGGAAAACACCATATATTTT. Full variable domain (remainder filled in from reference TRBV28 and TRBJ1-3): DVKVTQSSRYLVKRTGEKVFLECVQDMDHENMFWYRQDPGLGLRLIYFSYDVKMKEKGDIPEGYSVSREKKERFSLILESASTNQTSMYLCASRLENTIYFGEGSWLTVV.

This chain joins TRBV7-8 and TRBJ2-3; 8 bases align to TRBD1. The V segment lost 6 bases and the J segment 2 bases; nucleotides outside the gene matches: 10. The CDR3 is 16 residues long. The germline gives CDR1 SGHVS, CDR2 FQNEAQ. CDR3 amino acids: CASRARTGTTTDTQYF. In DNA form, the CDR3 reads TGTGCCAGCAGAGCGCGGACAGGGACAACCACAGATACGCAGTATTTT.

The J gene is TRBJ1-6, the V gene TRBV18; TRBD1 agrees at 9 bases. Per germline, CDR1 KGHSH and CDR2 LQKENI. This CDR3 region has 17 residues. Losses at the gene ends were 4 bases for V and 7 bases for J; bases not matched to a gene: 11. The CDR3 here is CASSRDTGTGRNSPLHF. The CDR3 nucleotides read TGTGCCAGCTCACGCGATACCGGGACAGGGAGAAATTCACCCCTCCACTTT.

The chain has TRBV10-3 and TRBJ2-7; D possibly corresponds to TRBD1 (6 bases). Trimming stripped 7 bases from V and 1 base from J, with 8 bases between. The CDR3 extends over 12 amino acids. Germline V gives CDR1 ENHRY, CDR2 SYGVKD. The CDR3 DNA follows: TGTGCCATCATGGACAGTTCCTACGAGCAGTACTTC. Its protein product is CAIMDSSYEQYF.

The chain recombines TRBV28 with TRBJ2-3; 16 positions match TRBD2. The CDR3 spans 18 residues. The V segment lost 5 bases and the J segment 1 base; nucleotides outside the gene matches: 6. Germline lookup yields CDR1 MDHEN and CDR2 SYDVKM. CDR3 loop: CASSTPGLAGGGTDTQYF. DNA for the CDR3: TGTGCCAGCAGTACCCCGGGACTAGCGGGGGGGGGCACAGATACGCAGTATTTT.

V gene TRBV19 combines with J gene TRBJ2-7; TRBD2 is a possible D gene (6 bases). Germline CDR1 is LNHDA and CDR2 is SQIVND (reference sequence). There are 14 residues in the CDR3. With 6 bases removed from V and 1 base from J, the gap between germline ends came to 13 bases. The CDR3 spells CASRPPGESYEQYF. CDR3 coding DNA: TGTGCCAGTAGACCCCCGGGGGAGTCCTACGAGCAGTACTTC.

The chain has TRBV5-1 and TRBJ2-3, with 9 positions matching TRBD1. CDR3 length equals 15 residues. The J segment lost 3 bases and the V segment lost 5 bases, leaving 7 bases of the junction unmatched. Germline V gene data show CDR1 as SGHRS and CDR2 as YFSETQ. The CDR3 DNA is TGCGCCAGCAGGCGGGACAGGGTGAAAACAGATACGCAGTATTTT. Translating it yields CASRRDRVKTDTQYF. Together with reference TRBV5-1 and TRBJ2-3, the CDR3 gives the full variable domain: KAGVTQTPRYLIKTRGQQVTLSCSPISGHRSVSWYQQTPGQGLQFLFEYFSETQRNKGNFPGRFSGRQFSNSRSEMNVSTLELGDSALYLCASRRDRVKTDTQYFGPGTRLTVL.

The chain links TRBV3-1 (or the pseudogene TRBV3-2) to TRBJ1-5, with D maybe TRBD1 (5 bases). V was pared by 3 bases and J by 0 bases, with 12 bases between. CDR3 length: 16 amino acids. The germline V gene has CDR1 LGHDT and CDR2 YNNKEL (reference sequence). The CDR3 DNA reads TGTGCCAGCAGCCAGGGGAGGACACATAGCAATCAGCCCCAGCATTTT. This sequence encodes CASSQGRTHSNQPQHF.

The genes are TRBV5-1 and TRBJ1-1, with D unresolved. The germline V gene has CDR1 SGHRS and CDR2 YFSETQ. Deletions cut 4 bases from V and 5 bases from J, with 12 bases between. The CDR3 spans 13 residues. CDR3 in amino acids: CASSAVGSTEAFF. The CDR3 DNA reads TGCGCCAGCAGCGCCGTAGGGAGTACTGAAGCTTTCTTT.

The chain recombines TRBV6-5 with TRBJ2-7; D ambiguous. V was trimmed by 0 bases and J by 7 bases, leaving 4 bases between them. In germline, CDR1 is MNHEY, CDR2 SVGAGI. The CDR3 has 11 residues. The CDR3 DNA is TGTGCCAGCAGTTACTCAAGAGAGCAGTACTTC. It is translated as CASSYSREQYF.